One and the same sample provided the 17 T cell receptor beta chains below, sequenced in a study of shared clonotypes between healthy human individuals. Clones were sequenced by immunoSEQ multiplex PCR, and TCRdb holds only the in-frame ones, with some missing. The table records about 600,000 clones, 97% of them present only once. The specimen was naive CD4+ T cells sorted from blood. Regarding subset: CD45RA+ positively selected. These receptors all stem from a young woman in good health.

The J gene is TRBJ2-7, the V gene TRBV10-3, with 14 bases that match TRBD2. This CDR3 has 16 amino acids. The germline gives CDR1 ENHRY, CDR2 SYGVKD. V lost 6 bases, J lost 5 bases, and 9 bases stayed unmatched. The CDR3 sequence is CAIRGLAGAAVHEQYF. The DNA of the CDR3 is TGTGCCATCAGGGGACTAGCGGGAGCGGCCGTCCACGAGCAGTACTTC.

This chain joins TRBV4-1 and TRBJ1-1; 7 nucleotides match TRBD1. This CDR3 contains 18 residues. V gave up 1 base and J gave up 6 bases; unmatched junction bases: 17. Germline values: CDR1 MGHRA, CDR2 YSYEKL. CDR3 nucleotide sequence: TGCGCCAGCAGCCAAGTTCTGAGTCGTGACAGGGTCTTTCCTGAAGCTTTCTTT. Translation gives CASSQVLSRDRVFPEAFF.

J is TRBJ1-1 and V is TRBV5-1; D not resolved. This CDR3 contains 15 residues. The germline V and J ends were trimmed by 0 bases and 0 bases, with 9 bases remaining between them. Germline V CDR1 and CDR2: SGHRS, YFSETQ. CDR3 sequence (DNA): TGCGCCAGCAGCTTGGTTCCGGTCCTGAACACTGAAGCTTTCTTT. This sequence encodes CASSLVPVLNTEAFF.

J is TRBJ2-1 and V is TRBV27; D might be TRBD2 (5 bases). Trimming removed 5 bases at V and 9 bases at J, with 20 bases between. CDR1 and CDR2 (germline): MNHEY, SMNVEV (reference sequence). The CDR3 runs to 15 residues. The DNA for the CDR3 is TGTGCCAGCAGTCATAAGGACTGGAGACGGGGTGAGCAGTTCTTC. It is translated as CASSHKDWRRGEQFF.

The rearrangement uses TRBV7-9 and TRBJ2-1; no clear D gene. The CDR3 sequence is 12 residues long. Germline CDR1 is SEHNR and CDR2 is FQNEAQ (reference sequence). With 3 bases removed from V and 8 bases from J, the gap between germline ends came to 8 bases. The CDR3 DNA sequence: TGTGCCAGCAGCTTGACGGGCTATGAGCAGTTCTTC. Translating gives CASSLTGYEQFF.

DNA of the CDR3: TGTGCCTGGAGGCCGGCAGCACGGGCCGGGGAGCTGTTTTTT. The encoded protein is CAWRPAARAGELFF. The chain links TRBV30 to TRBJ2-2; D remains unclear. The CDR3 loop spans 14 amino acids. From germline, CDR1 is GTSNPN and CDR2 SVGIG (reference sequence). V dropped 3 bases and J dropped 6 bases, with 14 bases sitting between them.

The chain joins TRBV25-1 to TRBJ2-2, with TRBD1 identical over 8 bases. J lost 4 bases, V lost 3 bases, and 4 bases had no gene match. Germline CDR1 MGHDK, CDR2 SYGVNS. The CDR3 has 15 amino acids. CDR3: CASSDKGQATGELFF. Written as DNA, the CDR3 is TGTGCCAGCAGTGACAAGGGACAGGCCACCGGGGAGCTGTTTTTT.

V usage is TRBV7-6 and J usage is TRBJ2-7, with a possible D match to TRBD1 (5 bases). Between the trimmed V and J ends, which lost 3 bases and 0 bases, there was a span of 9 bases. This CDR3 is 14 amino acids long. Germline CDR1 SGHVS, CDR2 FNYEAQ. This chain's CDR3 is CASSFRQSSYEQYF. CDR3 bases: TGTGCCAGCAGCTTTAGACAGTCCTCCTACGAGCAGTACTTC.

V gene TRBV5-1 combines with J gene TRBJ2-7, with a possible D match to TRBD2 (6 bases). Trimming removed 0 bases at V and 5 bases at J, with 15 bases between. The CDR3 length is 15 residues. Germline CDR1 reads SGHRS; CDR2 reads YFSETQ. The CDR3 DNA follows: TGCGCCAGCAGCTTGGACGGGACTCAAGGGGACGAGCAGTACTTC. Amino acid sequence: CASSLDGTQGDEQYF.

V gene TRBV28 combines with J gene TRBJ2-7, with D tentatively TRBD2 (5 bases). V lost 6 bases and J lost 5, with 11 bases in between. The CDR3 covers 12 residues. CDR1 is MDHEN, CDR2 SYDVKM, per germline. CDR3 amino acids: CASSGLWDEQYF. The CDR3 nucleotides are TGTGCCAGCAGCGGACTCTGGGACGAGCAGTACTTC.

The chain links TRBV28 to TRBJ2-7; maybe TRBD2 (6 bases). Between the trimmed V and J ends, which lost 2 bases and 8 bases, there was a span of 7 bases. This CDR3 comprises 11 residues. Germline V gene data show CDR1 as MDHEN and CDR2 as SYDVKM. CDR3 DNA: TGTGCCAGCAGTTTACGGGGGAAGCAGTACTTC. Its protein is CASSLRGKQYF. The complete variable domain, with remaining parts taken from reference TRBV28 and TRBJ2-7, reads DVKVTQSSRYLVKRTGEKVFLECVQDMDHENMFWYRQDPGLGLRLIYFSYDVKMKEKGDIPEGYSVSREKKERFSLILESASTNQTSMYLCASSLRGKQYFGPGTRLTVT.

The J gene is TRBJ1-1, the V gene TRBV27; 10 bases agree with TRBD1. V trimming: 1 base; J trimming: 1 base; junction bases outside the gene matches: 6. The CDR3 covers 17 residues. Germline V gives CDR1 MNHEY, CDR2 SMNVEV (reference sequence). CDR3 loop: CASSLFWRDRGNTEAFF. CDR3 nucleotide sequence: TGTGCCAGCAGTTTATTTTGGCGGGACAGGGGGAACACTGAAGCTTTCTTT.

V usage is TRBV6-4 and J usage is TRBJ2-7; weak D call: TRBD2 (5 bases). The V gene lost 3 bases and the J gene lost 1 base, with 13 bases spanning the gap. The germline V gene encodes CDR1 MRHNA and CDR2 SNTAGT. This CDR3 comprises 15 residues. The CDR3 loop is CASSEYGRTSYEQYF. Written as DNA, the CDR3 is TGTGCCAGCAGTGAGTACGGCAGGACTTCCTACGAGCAGTACTTC.

The CDR3 sequence is CSVTGLAGDDPDTQYF. In DNA form, the CDR3 reads TGCAGCGTAACCGGGCTAGCGGGTGACGATCCAGATACGCAGTATTTT. V and J are TRBV29-1 and TRBJ2-3, with 8 bases identical to TRBD2. V shed 6 bases, J shed 4 bases, and the junction held 15 bases outside the gene matches. Germline-derived CDR1 and CDR2 are SQVTM and ANQGSEA. The length of the CDR3 is 16 residues.

The chain joins TRBV4-1 to TRBJ2-1, with D tentatively TRBD2 (6 bases). Trimming stripped 1 base from V and 6 bases from J, with 19 bases between. This CDR3 spans 17 amino acids. Germline V lookup: CDR1 MGHRA, CDR2 YSYEKL. CDR3 nucleotides: TGCGCCAGCAGCCAAGGGCTTCGAGCGGGCGGCAGCAATGAGCAGTTCTTC. This codes for CASSQGLRAGGSNEQFF.

The genes are TRBV4-2 and TRBJ2-7, with TRBD2 as a possible D gene (5 bases). Trimming pared 4 bases from V and 2 bases from J, leaving 15 bases between. Germline lookup yields CDR1 LGHNA and CDR2 YNFKEQ. This CDR3 region has 15 residues. The CDR3 DNA reads TGTGCCAGCAGCCGAGACCTGGACTTAACCTACGAGCAGTACTTC. Its translation: CASSRDLDLTYEQYF.

This clone has a handful of counts. This chain connects TRBV5-1 to TRBJ1-2; D gene uncertain. The V end lost 2 bases, the J end lost 6 bases, and 14 bases lay between the germline ends. Germline CDR1 and CDR2: SGHRS and YFSETQ. The CDR3 length is 14 residues. In DNA form, the CDR3 reads TGCGCCAGCAGCTTTCGAAGGGTGGAGGATGGCTACACCTTC. The encoded protein is CASSFRRVEDGYTF.